These T cell receptor beta chains were read from a single sample in a study of Ad26.COV2.S vaccination and SARS-CoV-2 variants. Sequenced by immunoSEQ multiplex PCR; TCRdb stores in-frame clones only, minus some. Seen here are fewer than 400,000 clones, about 88% observed once, and the top ten hold 3.5%. The sample consisted of peripheral blood, taken in a trial of Ad26.COV2.S vaccine versus placebo. These receptors were obtained from a person between 18 and 65 years old who received the Ad26.COV2.S COVID-19 vaccine or a placebo. Both conserved end residues are part of each CDR3. A D gene is named only where the DNA matches it firmly. The listing skips clone size in some rows; elsewhere it reads once, few, many or a size class.

TRBJ1-2 TRBV5-4 . few TGTGCCAGCAGCTCGGCGCTGGTAGGCTACACCTTC CASSSALVGYTF
TRBJ2-6 TRBV4-1 TRBD1 . TGCGCCAGCAGCCCGGGACAGGAGGCCGGGCTCTCTGGGGCCAACGTCCTGACTTTC CASSPGQEAGLSGANVLTF
TRBJ2-1 TRBV21-1 . . TGTGCCAGCAGCGACAGGGCCGCGGTTGAGCAGTTCTTC CASSDRAAVEQFF
TRBJ2-2 TRBV27 . . TGTGCCAGCAGTTTATCTTACGGTATAGGGGCAGGGGCGGGGGAGCTGTTTTTT CASSLSYGIGAGAGELFF
TRBJ1-3 TRBV7-9 . few TGTGCCAGCAGCTTAGCCCGGGGCGGTGGAAACACCATATATTTT CASSLARGGGNTIYF
TRBJ1-2 TRBV27 TRBD1 . TGTGCCAGCAGCCGACAGGGTAGCGACTATGGCTACACCTTC CASSRQGSDYGYTF
TRBJ1-6 TRBV5-1 . . TGCGCCAGCAGCTTGGCCTTGTACGGGTCACCCCTCCACTTT CASSLALYGSPLHF
TRBJ1-2 TRBV2 . . TGTGCCAGCAGTGAGGTCGGGTCCTTCTATGGCTACACCTTC CASSEVGSFYGYTF
TRBJ2-7 TRBV27 TRBD2 . TGTGCCAGCAGTTTATCGGGGCTAGCGGGGCCTTGGAACGAGCAGTACTTC CASSLSGLAGPWNEQYF
TRBJ1-5 TRBV19 TRBD1 once TGTGCCAGTAATCCGACAGGGGTCAGCAATCAGCCCCAGCATTTT CASNPTGVSNQPQHF
TRBJ1-2 TRBV5-1 . . TGCGCCAGCAGCTATGTCGGGGGGTTAGAAGAGGGTTACACCTTC CASSYVGGLEEGYTF
TRBJ1-4 TRBV5-1 . . TGCGCCAGCAGGAGTTTGGTGTCGGATGAAAAACTGTTTTTT CASRSLVSDEKLFF
TRBJ1-3 TRBV30 . . TGTGCCTGGAGTTGGGGATCTGGAAACACCATATATTTT CAWSWGSGNTIYF
TRBJ2-2 TRBV9 . . TGTGCCAGCAGCGCTTTGACTGCGAACACCGGGGAGCTGTTTTTT CASSALTANTGELFF
TRBJ1-1 TRBV6-5 . . TGTGCCAGTCGGACGGGGGGTGGCACTGAAGCTTTCTTT CASRTGGGTEAFF
TRBJ1-6 TRBV30 . . TGTGCCTGGAGTGTAGGTGGGACCCCAAGTTCACCCCTCCACTTT CAWSVGGTPSSPLHF
TRBJ1-4 TRBV19 . . TGTGCCAGTAGGCAGAAAAACAGGGCTGAGACTAATGAAAAACTGTTTTTT CASRQKNRAETNEKLFF
TRBJ2-2 TRBV27 TRBD1 . TGTGCCAGCAGTTCGGGACAGGGGGGCACCGGGGAGCTGTTTTTT CASSSGQGGTGELFF
TRBJ1-1 TRBV7-9 . once TGTGCCAGCAGTACGAACACTGAAGCTTTCTTT CASSTNTEAFF
TRBJ1-1 TRBV3-1/TRBV3-2 . . TGTGCCAGCAGCAACGTGGAGGGCACTGAAGCTTTCTTT CASSNVEGTEAFF
TRBJ1-2 TRBV6-5 . . TGTGCCAGCAGTTACTCGGCAGGCTATGGCTACACCTTC CASSYSAGYGYTF
TRBJ2-4 TRBV10-2 TRBD1 . TGCGCCAGCACCCAAGCCCGGACAGGGGATTCGGCCAAAAACATTCAGTACTTC CASTQARTGDSAKNIQYF
TRBJ1-4 TRBV5-1 . . TGCGCCAGCGGCTCGTCGGGCGCCACTAATGAAAAACTGTTTTTT CASGSSGATNEKLFF